The source of this T cell receptor beta chain is a study of T cells after yellow fever vaccination. Regarding the study as a whole: Among all clonotypes, a small share was observed in both CD4 and CD8 compartments. Among primary-vaccination clones, most reappeared after the booster, at 95% to 96% for CD4 and 88% for CD8. The secondary response peaked faster, at day 5 versus 15, but was weaker.

Per germline, CDR1 SGHNT and CDR2 YYREEE (reference sequence). This CDR3 region has 13 residues. V dropped 0 bases and J dropped 6 bases, with 8 bases sitting between them. Conversion of TCR transcripts into cDNA relied on 5'RACE template switching, which added a universal primer site and UMIs. TCRdb fed the 5' RACE reads into MiXCR, producing one record per CDR3 protein. The sample shows around 600,000 distinct CDR3 sequences, 12% of them seen only once. Notes on this clonotype: Its antigen is not known.

The chain couples TRBV5-4 to TRBJ2-3; D is undetermined. This TCR was recovered from a man aged 25-45 years who received the YFV17D yellow fever vaccine. Sequencing used PBMCs, obtained on the day of the yellow fever booster vaccination. CDR3 sequence: CASSLDLVDTQYF. The CDR3 DNA is TGTGCCAGCAGCTTGGACCTAGTGGATACGCAGTATTTT.